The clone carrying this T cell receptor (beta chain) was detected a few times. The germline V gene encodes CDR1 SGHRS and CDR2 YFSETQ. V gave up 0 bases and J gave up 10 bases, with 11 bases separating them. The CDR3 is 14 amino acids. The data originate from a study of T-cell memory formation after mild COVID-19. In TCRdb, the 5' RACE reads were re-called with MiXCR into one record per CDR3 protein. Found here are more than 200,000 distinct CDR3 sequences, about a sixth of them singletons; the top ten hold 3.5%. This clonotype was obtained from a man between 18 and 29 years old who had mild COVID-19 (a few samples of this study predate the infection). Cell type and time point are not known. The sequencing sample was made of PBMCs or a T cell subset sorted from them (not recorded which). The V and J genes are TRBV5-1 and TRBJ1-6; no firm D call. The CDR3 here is CASSLGQDASPLHF. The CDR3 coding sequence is TGCGCCAGCAGCTTGGGTCAGGACGCATCACCCCTCCACTTT.